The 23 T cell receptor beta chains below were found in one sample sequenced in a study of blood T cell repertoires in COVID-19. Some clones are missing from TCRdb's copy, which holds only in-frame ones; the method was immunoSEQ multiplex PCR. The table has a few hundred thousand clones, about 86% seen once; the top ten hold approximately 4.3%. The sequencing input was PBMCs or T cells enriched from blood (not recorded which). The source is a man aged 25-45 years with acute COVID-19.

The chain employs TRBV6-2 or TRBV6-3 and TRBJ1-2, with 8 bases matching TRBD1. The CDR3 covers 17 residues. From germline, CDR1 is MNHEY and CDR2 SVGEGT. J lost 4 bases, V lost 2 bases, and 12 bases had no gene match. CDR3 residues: CASSYTPLRQGSYGYTF. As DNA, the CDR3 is TGTGCCAGCAGTTACACCCCCCTCCGACAGGGGTCCTATGGCTACACCTTC.

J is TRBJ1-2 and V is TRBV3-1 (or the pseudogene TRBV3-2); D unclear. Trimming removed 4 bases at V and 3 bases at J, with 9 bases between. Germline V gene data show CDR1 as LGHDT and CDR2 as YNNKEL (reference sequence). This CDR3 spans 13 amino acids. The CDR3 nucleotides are TGTGCCAGCAGCCGGGCAGGATACTATGGCTACACCTTC. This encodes CASSRAGYYGYTF.

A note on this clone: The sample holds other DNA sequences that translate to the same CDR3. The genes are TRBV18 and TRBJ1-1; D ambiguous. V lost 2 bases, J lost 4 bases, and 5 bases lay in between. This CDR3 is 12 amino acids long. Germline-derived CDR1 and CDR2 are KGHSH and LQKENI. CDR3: CASSPLSTEAFF. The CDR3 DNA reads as TGTGCCAGCTCACCATTATCCACTGAAGCTTTCTTT.

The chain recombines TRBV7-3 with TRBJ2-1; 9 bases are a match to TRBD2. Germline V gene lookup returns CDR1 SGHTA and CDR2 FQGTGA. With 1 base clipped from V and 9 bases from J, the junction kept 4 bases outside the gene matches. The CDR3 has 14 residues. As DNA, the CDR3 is TGTGCCAGCAGCTTAAGCGGGAGGGCCGGTGAGCAGTTCTTC. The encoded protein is CASSLSGRAGEQFF.

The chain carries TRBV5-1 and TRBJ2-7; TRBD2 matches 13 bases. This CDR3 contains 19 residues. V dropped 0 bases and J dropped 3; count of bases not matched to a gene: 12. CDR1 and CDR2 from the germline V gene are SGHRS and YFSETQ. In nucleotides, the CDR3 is TGCGCCAGCAGCTTGGTTACTAGCGGGGGGGACTCAAATTACTACGAGCAGTACGTC. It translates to CASSLVTSGGDSNYYEQYV.

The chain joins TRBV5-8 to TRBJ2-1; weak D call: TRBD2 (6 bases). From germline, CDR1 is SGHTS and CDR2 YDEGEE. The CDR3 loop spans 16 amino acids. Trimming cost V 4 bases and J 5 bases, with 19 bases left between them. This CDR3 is CASSLVLAPRDNEQFF. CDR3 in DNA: TGTGCCAGCAGCCTGGTCCTAGCGCCCCGGGACAATGAGCAGTTCTTC.

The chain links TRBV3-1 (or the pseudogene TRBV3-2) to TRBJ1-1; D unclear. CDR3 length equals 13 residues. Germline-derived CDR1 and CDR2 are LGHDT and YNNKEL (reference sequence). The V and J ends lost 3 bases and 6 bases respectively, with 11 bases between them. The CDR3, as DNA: TGTGCCAGCAGCCAGGCGGGGATTGCTGAAGCTTTCTTT. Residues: CASSQAGIAEAFF.

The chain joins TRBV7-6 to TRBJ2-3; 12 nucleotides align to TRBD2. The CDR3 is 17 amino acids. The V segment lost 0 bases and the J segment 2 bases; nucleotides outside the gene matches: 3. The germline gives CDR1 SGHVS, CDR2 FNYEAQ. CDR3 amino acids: CASSLAPSGGVTDTQYF. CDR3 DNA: TGTGCCAGCAGCTTAGCGCCTAGCGGGGGGGTCACAGATACGCAGTATTTT. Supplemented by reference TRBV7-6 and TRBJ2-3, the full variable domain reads GAGVSQSPRYKVTKRGQDVALRCDPISGHVSLYWYRQALGQGPEFLTYFNYEAQQDKSGLPNDRFSAERPEGSISTLTIQRTEQRDSAMYRCASSLAPSGGVTDTQYFGPGTRLTVL.

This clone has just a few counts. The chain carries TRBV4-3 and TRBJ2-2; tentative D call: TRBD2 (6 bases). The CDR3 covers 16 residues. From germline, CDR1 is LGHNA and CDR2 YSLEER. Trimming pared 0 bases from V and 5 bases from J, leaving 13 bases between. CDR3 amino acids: CASSQEGGWGTGELFF. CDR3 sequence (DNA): TGCGCCAGCAGCCAAGAAGGAGGGTGGGGGACCGGGGAGCTGTTTTTT.

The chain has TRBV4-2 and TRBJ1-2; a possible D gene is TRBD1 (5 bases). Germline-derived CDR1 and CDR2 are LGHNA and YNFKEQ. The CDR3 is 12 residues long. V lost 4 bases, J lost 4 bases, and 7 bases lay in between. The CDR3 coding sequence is TGTGCCAGCAGCCCCGACAGCTATGGCTACACCTTC. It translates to CASSPDSYGYTF.

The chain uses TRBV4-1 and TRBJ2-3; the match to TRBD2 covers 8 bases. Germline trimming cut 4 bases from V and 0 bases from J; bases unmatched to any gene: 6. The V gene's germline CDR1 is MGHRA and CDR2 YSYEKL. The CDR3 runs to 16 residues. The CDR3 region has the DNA TGCGCCAGCAGCCTGATGGAGCGGGGGAGCACAGATACGCAGTATTTT. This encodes CASSLMERGSTDTQYF.

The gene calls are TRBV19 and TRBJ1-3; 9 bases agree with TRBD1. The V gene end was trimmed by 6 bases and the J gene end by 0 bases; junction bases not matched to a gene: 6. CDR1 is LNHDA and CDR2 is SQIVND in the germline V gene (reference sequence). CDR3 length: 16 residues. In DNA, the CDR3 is TGTGCCAGTAGCTTGACAGGGGGTTCCTCTGGAAACACCATATATTTT. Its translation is CASSLTGGSSGNTIYF.

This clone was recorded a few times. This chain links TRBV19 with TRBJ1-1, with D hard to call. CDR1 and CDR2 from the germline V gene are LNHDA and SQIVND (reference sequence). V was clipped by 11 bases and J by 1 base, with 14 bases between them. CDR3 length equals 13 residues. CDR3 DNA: TGTGCCTCGCTCCGACTGGAGAACACTGAAGCTTTCTTT. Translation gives CASLRLENTEAFF.

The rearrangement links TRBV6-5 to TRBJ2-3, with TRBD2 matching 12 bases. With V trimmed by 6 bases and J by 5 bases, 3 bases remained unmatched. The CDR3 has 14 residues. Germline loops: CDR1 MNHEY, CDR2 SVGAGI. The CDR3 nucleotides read TGTGCCAGCAGCAGGGGACTAGCGGGAGATACGCAGTATTTT. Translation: CASSRGLAGDTQYF.

The CDR3 DNA reads as TGTGCCAGTAGTATACCAGTGTGGGGATTTAGCGGGGGGGCTGATGGGCAGTTCTTC. Its translation is CASSIPVWGFSGGADGQFF. V and J are TRBV19 and TRBJ2-1; TRBD2 agrees at 11 bases. The germline gives CDR1 LNHDA, CDR2 SQIVND (reference sequence). The CDR3 is made up of 19 amino acids. With V trimmed by 2 bases and J by 12 bases, 21 bases remained unmatched.

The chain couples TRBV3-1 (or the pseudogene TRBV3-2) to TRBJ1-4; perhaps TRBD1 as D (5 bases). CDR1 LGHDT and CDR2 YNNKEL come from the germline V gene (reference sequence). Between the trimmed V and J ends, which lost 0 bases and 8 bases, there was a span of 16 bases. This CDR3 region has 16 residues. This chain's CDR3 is CASSQDSGAVREKLFF. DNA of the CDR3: TGTGCCAGCAGCCAAGATAGCGGGGCTGTTCGGGAAAAACTGTTTTTT.

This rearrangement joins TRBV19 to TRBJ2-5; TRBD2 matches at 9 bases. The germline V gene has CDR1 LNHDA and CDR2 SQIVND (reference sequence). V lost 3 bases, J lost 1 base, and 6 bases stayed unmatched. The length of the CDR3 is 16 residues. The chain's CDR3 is CASSMISGGSQETQYF. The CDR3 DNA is TGTGCCAGTAGTATGATTAGCGGGGGTAGCCAAGAGACCCAGTACTTC.

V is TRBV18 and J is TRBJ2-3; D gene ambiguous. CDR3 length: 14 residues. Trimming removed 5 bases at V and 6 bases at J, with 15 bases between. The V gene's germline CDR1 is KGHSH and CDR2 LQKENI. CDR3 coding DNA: TGTGCCAGCTCATCCTTGTTATCCCTTGATACGCAGTATTTT. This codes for CASSSLLSLDTQYF.

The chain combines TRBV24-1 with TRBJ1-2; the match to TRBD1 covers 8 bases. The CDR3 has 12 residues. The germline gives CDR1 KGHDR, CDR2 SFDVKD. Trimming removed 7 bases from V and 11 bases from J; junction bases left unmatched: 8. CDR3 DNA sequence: TGTGCCACCAGCCCGCGGGACAGGAAATACACCTTC. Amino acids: CATSPRDRKYTF.

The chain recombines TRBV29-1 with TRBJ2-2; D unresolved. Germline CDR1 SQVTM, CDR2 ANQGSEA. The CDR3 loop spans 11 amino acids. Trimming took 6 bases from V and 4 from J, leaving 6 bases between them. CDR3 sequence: CSVQITGELFF. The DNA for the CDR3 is TGCAGCGTACAGATCACCGGGGAGCTGTTTTTT.

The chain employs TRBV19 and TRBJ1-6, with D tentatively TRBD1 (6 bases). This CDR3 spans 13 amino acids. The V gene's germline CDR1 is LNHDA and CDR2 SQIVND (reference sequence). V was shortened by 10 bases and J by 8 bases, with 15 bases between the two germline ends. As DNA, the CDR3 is TGTGCCACCACGCGGGGGGCAGATTCACCCCTCCACTTT. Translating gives CATTRGADSPLHF.

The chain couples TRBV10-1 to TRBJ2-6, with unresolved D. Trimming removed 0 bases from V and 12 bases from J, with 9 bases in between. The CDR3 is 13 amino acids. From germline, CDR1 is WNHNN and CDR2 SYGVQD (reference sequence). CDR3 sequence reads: CASSESTVGVLTF. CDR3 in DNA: TGCGCCAGCAGTGAGTCTACAGTTGGCGTCCTGACTTTC.

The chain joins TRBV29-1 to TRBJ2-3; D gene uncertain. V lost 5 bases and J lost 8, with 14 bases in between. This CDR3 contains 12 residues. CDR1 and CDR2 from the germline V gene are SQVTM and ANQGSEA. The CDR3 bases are TGCAGCGTTTCGAGTGGTACGGGTACGCAGTATTTT. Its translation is CSVSSGTGTQYF.